These 4 T cell receptor beta chains share one sample of origin, sequenced in a study of blood T cell repertoires in COVID-19. Sequencing used immunoSEQ multiplex PCR; TCRdb keeps in-frame clones, though not all of them. Of about 14,000 clones in the sample, 65% to 85% were seen once. Source material: peripheral blood. Receptors originate from a human donor in a cohort sampled during active COVID-19.

This rearrangement joins TRBV5-1 to TRBJ1-1, with 8 bases matching TRBD1. With V trimmed by 2 bases and J by 0 bases, 6 bases remained unmatched. CDR1 SGHRS and CDR2 YFSETQ come from the germline V gene. This CDR3 comprises 16 residues. CDR3 amino acids: CASSLGTGGLNTEAFF. The CDR3 DNA follows: TGCGCCAGCAGCTTAGGAACAGGGGGTTTGAACACTGAAGCTTTCTTT.

V and J are TRBV5-4 and TRBJ1-2; possibly TRBD1 for D (5 bases). Trimming stripped 0 bases from V and 4 bases from J, with 13 bases between. This CDR3 contains 15 residues. In germline, CDR1 is SGHNT, CDR2 YYREEE (reference sequence). As DNA, the CDR3 is TGTGCCAGCAGCTTGGGGTTGCGGGGCTCCTATGGCTACACCTTC. Protein sequence: CASSLGLRGSYGYTF.

This chain uses TRBV19 with TRBJ1-1; 8 nucleotides align to TRBD1. The CDR3 sequence is 13 residues long. The germline V gene encodes CDR1 LNHDA and CDR2 SQIVND (reference sequence). Unmatched junction bases numbered 1, after V lost 1 base and J lost 6 bases. CDR3 DNA: TGTGCCAGTAGTATAGGGGGACAGGCTGAAGCTTTCTTT. This translates into CASSIGGQAEAFF.

V is TRBV3-1 (or the pseudogene TRBV3-2) and J is TRBJ2-3, with D possibly being TRBD2 (5 bases). From germline, CDR1 is LGHDT and CDR2 YNNKEL (reference sequence). CDR3 length: 14 residues. Trimming removed 5 bases at V and 9 bases at J, with 18 bases between. CDR3 DNA sequence: TGTGCCAGCAGCTTAAGGACTCGCGGCGACACGCAGTATTTT. Translation gives CASSLRTRGDTQYF.